The present TCR beta chain was sequenced within a study of T-cell memory formation after mild COVID-19. This clonotype was seen repeatedly, ten times or more. Germline assignment: CDR1 SGHRS and CDR2 YFSETQ. This CDR3 comprises 13 residues. V lost 5 bases to trimming and J lost 7 bases, with 13 bases between them. TCRdb re-analysed the 5' RACE reads in MiXCR, keeping a single row per CDR3 protein. Altogether about 620,000 distinct CDR3 sequences are present, approximately 18% being singletons, with the ten largest covering about 11%. The chain combines TRBV5-1 with TRBJ1-5, with D unresolved. Source material: PBMCs or a T cell subset sorted from them (not recorded which). The sequence derives from an adult woman who had mild COVID-19 (a few samples of this study predate the infection). Cell type and time point are not known. The CDR3: CASSSAPGQPQHF. The CDR3 coding sequence is TGCGCCAGCAGTTCTGCGCCGGGCCAGCCCCAGCATTTT.